The rows below give T cell receptor beta chains drawn from one sample of a study of OX40 agonist ivuxolimab in advanced cancers. Sequencing was performed with immunoSEQ multiplex PCR; in TCRdb, only in-frame clones are kept and a portion is missing. The sample has around 18,000 clones, over 55% seen once. The sample was CD4+ or CD8+ T cells sorted from blood, taken in a trial of the OX40 agonist ivuxolimab. These receptors were collected from an adult with an advanced solid tumor such as melanoma, head and neck, liver or kidney cancer. CDR3s include the opening cysteine and the closing phenylalanine or tryptophan. D genes are given only for firm matches. Part of the rows lack a size; the others show once, few, many or a class for expanded clones.

j_call,d_call,v_call,clone_size,cdr3_nt,cdr3_aa
TRBJ2-7,NA,TRBV5-1,NA,TGCGCCAGCAGCTTAAGACAGCAAATAGAGGCCTACGAGCAGTACTTC,CASSLRQQIEAYEQYF
TRBJ2-1,NA,TRBV27,NA,TGTGCCAGCACCACCGGAGGGACTGAGCAGTTCTTC,CASTTGGTEQFF
TRBJ1-1,NA,TRBV25-1,NA,TGTGCCAGCAGGGGGGGTCTTAGTACTGAAGCTTTCTTT,CASRGGLSTEAFF
TRBJ2-1,NA,TRBV9,NA,TGTGCCAGCAGCCCTTCGCCAGGTAGGGGAGGATACAATGAGCAGTTCTTC,CASSPSPGRGGYNEQFF
TRBJ1-6,NA,TRBV7-9,few,TGTGCCAGCAGCTTATCGACCCCGGGACGGAATTCACCCCTCCACTTT,CASSLSTPGRNSPLHF
TRBJ1-2,NA,TRBV7-8,NA,TGTGCCAGCAGCGCCCAAAGAGGTGGCTATGGCTACACCTTC,CASSAQRGGYGYTF
TRBJ2-7,NA,TRBV6-6,medium-sized,TGTGCCAGCAGTTACGGGGTCAGGGTGCACGAGCAGTACTTC,CASSYGVRVHEQYF
TRBJ2-7,NA,TRBV7-9,NA,TGTGCCAGCAGTGGAGACGGCTACGAGCAGTACTTC,CASSGDGYEQYF
TRBJ2-1,NA,TRBV28,NA,TGTGCCAGCAGTTTATCGGGATTAGGTGCCTACAATGAGCAGTTCTTC,CASSLSGLGAYNEQFF
TRBJ2-7,NA,TRBV28,few,TGTGCCAGCAGTTCCACAGGGTGGGCGCTCGAGCAGTACTTC,CASSSTGWALEQYF
TRBJ1-1,TRBD1,TRBV9,medium-sized,TGTGCCAGCAGCCCACAGGGGAGTGTCACTGAAGCTTTCTTT,CASSPQGSVTEAFF
TRBJ1-1,NA,TRBV19,NA,TGTGCCAGTAGTATAATTCGAGGGGGCACTGAAGCTTTCTTT,CASSIIRGGTEAFF
TRBJ2-6,NA,TRBV4-3,NA,TGCGCCAGCAGCCAAGATCGCTGGGGGGTGGGTACCGGGGCCAACGTCCTGACTTTC,CASSQDRWGVGTGANVLTF
TRBJ2-2,NA,TRBV9,NA,TGTGCCAGCACCGGTCTCCAGGGGAGGGGCGCCGGGGAGCTGTTTTTT,CASTGLQGRGAGELFF
TRBJ2-7,NA,TRBV19,NA,TGTGCCAGTAGTGCTACTAGTTCGGCCTACGAGCAGTACTTC,CASSATSSAYEQYF
TRBJ2-1,TRBD2,TRBV9,NA,TGTGCCAGCAGCGCCGGGACTACCTTCTGGGGTGAGCAGTTCTTC,CASSAGTTFWGEQFF
TRBJ2-5,TRBD2,TRBV7-9,NA,TGTGCCAGCAGCTTCGGCCCCGGGACTAGCGAAGAGACCCAGTACTTC,CASSFGPGTSEETQYF
TRBJ1-2,NA,TRBV6-5,few,TGTGCCAGCAGTTACTCCGCAGGTGGTAACTATGGCTACACCTTC,CASSYSAGGNYGYTF
TRBJ2-1,NA,TRBV6-9,NA,TGTGCCATCCAGGCGCCCTGCACCTACAATGAGCAGTTCTTC,CAIQAPCTYNEQFF
TRBJ1-2,TRBD1,TRBV30,NA,TGTGCCTGGAGGGGGACTGGGACAGGGTATGGCTACACCTTC,CAWRGTGTGYGYTF
TRBJ1-1,NA,TRBV16,NA,TGTGCCAGCAGCCAATATCAATTTGGGCTGAACACTGAAGCTTTCTTT,CASSQYQFGLNTEAFF
TRBJ1-1,NA,TRBV16,NA,TGTGCCAGCAGCCAACCAGGGGTATTAGGACCTGAAGCTTTCTTT,CASSQPGVLGPEAFF
TRBJ2-2,NA,TRBV7-3,NA,TGTGCCAGCAGCTCCTTAGTAGCCGGGGAGCTGTTTTTT,CASSSLVAGELFF
TRBJ2-2,NA,TRBV9,NA,TGTGCCAGCAGCGTAGCAAGTCAGGGGGGCACCGGGGAGCTGTTTTTT,CASSVASQGGTGELFF
TRBJ2-1,TRBD1,TRBV28,medium-sized,TGTGCCAGCAGGAGTCGCCGGACAGGGGGAAAGAATGAGCAGTTCTTC,CASRSRRTGGKNEQFF
TRBJ2-1,TRBD2,TRBV9,NA,TGTGCCAGCAGCGCTCCCGGACTAGTCGACAATGAGCAGTTCTTC,CASSAPGLVDNEQFF
TRBJ1-1,NA,TRBV6-1,medium-sized,TGTGCCAGCAGTGCAGAGGTCGCGAACACTGAAGCTTTCTTT,CASSAEVANTEAFF
TRBJ2-3,NA,TRBV27,NA,TGTGCCAGCAGTTCCCTAACCCCCACAGATACGCAGTATTTT,CASSSLTPTDTQYF